The present TCR beta chain was sequenced within a study of patients and donors after allogeneic stem cell transplantation (dated by TCRdb to about 2020). The library was produced with RT-PCR. Sequenced using a NextSeq 550. TCRdb redid the processing of the public reads, applying fastp at Q25 and MiXCR, and retained in-frame beta chains. Every distinct CDR3 protein forms one entry, paired with its most common genes and DNA. Here the sample has about a million distinct CDR3 sequences; more than 15% occur a single time. Of the sample, roughly 6% is held by the ten largest clones. A remark on this clonotype: This receptor's antigen is unknown. No clone much larger than this one lies a single base away; base qualities are absent.

V is pruned by 0 bases and J by 0 bases, leaving 7 bases of the junction without a gene match. For CDR1 and CDR2, the germline V gene lists LGHNA and YNFKEQ. Taken from cysteine to phenylalanine, the CDR3 has 18 residues. Only the CDR3 region is kept as DNA, spanning 54 bases read in frame from base 1. This TCR was sampled from a human donor who was either an allogeneic HSCT recipient or a stem cell or donor lymphocyte infusion donor (not recorded which). It is not recorded whose cells these are; they may come from a transplant donor. Material: blood, either unsorted or a sorted T cell fraction (not recorded which). Recombination joined TRBV4-2 with TRBJ2-7, with 11 bases matching TRBD2. The nucleotide sequence is given as TGTGCCAGCAGCCAAGACGGGACTAGCGGTCGAAACTCCTACGAGCAGTACTTC. Its amino acids are CASSQDGTSGRNSYEQYF.